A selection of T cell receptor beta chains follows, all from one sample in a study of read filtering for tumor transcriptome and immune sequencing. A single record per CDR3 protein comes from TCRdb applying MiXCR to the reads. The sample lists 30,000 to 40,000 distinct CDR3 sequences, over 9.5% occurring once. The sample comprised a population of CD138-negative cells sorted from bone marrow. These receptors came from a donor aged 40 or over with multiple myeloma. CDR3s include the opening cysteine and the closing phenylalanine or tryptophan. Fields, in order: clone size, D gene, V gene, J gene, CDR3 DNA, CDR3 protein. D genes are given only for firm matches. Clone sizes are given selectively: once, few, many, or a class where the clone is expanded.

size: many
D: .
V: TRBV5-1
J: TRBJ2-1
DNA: TGCGCCAGCAGCGGGAGACTGGCCAGCTCCTACAATGAGCAGTTCTTC
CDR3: CASSGRLASSYNEQFF

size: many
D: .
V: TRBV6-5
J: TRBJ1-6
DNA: TGTGCCAGCAGGGACCTTGGGGATTCACCCCTCCACTTT
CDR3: CASRDLGDSPLHF

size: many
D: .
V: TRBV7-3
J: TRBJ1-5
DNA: TGTGCCAGCAGTTCTAATCAGCCCCAGCATTTT
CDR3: CASSSNQPQHF

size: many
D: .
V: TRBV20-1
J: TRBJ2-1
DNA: TGCAGTGCTAGAGATAGGTCTTACAATGAGCAGTTCTTC
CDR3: CSARDRSYNEQFF

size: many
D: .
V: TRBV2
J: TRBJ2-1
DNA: TGTGCCAGCAGGTTCCTGGACCCCCGGGGGAGTGAGCAGTTCTTC
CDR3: CASRFLDPRGSEQFF

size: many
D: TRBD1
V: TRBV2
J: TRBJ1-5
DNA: TGTGCCAGCAGGAGACAGGGGGGGGAGCCCCAGCATTTT
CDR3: CASRRQGGEPQHF

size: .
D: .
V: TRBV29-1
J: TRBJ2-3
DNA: TGCAGCGTTGTCACCAGCACAGATACGCAGTATTTT
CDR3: CSVVTSTDTQYF

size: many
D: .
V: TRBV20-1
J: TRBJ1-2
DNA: TGCAGTGCTTCTAGAGGGACCTATGGCTACACCTTC
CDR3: CSASRGTYGYTF

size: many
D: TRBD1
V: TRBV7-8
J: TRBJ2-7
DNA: TGTGCCAGCAGCTTAGCGTGGACAGGGGAGGACGAGCAGTACTTC
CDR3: CASSLAWTGEDEQYF

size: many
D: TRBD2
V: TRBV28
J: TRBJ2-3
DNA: TGTGCCAGCAGTTCCGCGGGAGGGCAGGGAGATACGCAGTATTTT
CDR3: CASSSAGGQGDTQYF

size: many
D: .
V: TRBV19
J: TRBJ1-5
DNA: TGTGCCAGTAGTATTGGAGGAAAGCCCCAGCATTTT
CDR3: CASSIGGKPQHF

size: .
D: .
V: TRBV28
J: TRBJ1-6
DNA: TGTGCTAGCACGAGCTCTTCCGGGACATGGGTAAATTCACCCCTCCACTTT
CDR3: CASTSSSGTWVNSPLHF

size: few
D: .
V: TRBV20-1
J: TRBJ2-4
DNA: TGCAGTGCTACCCACTTGGGGTTAGCCAAAAACATTCAGTACTTC
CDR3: CSATHLGLAKNIQYF

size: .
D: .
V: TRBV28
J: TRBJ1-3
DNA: TGTGCCAGCAGCCGGTATTCGACTGTGCTCTCTGGAAACACCATATATTTT
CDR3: CASSRYSTVLSGNTIYF

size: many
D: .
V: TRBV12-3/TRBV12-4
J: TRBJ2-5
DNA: TGTGCCAGCAGTTTAGATCAGGCAGGCCTCGGGACCCAGTACTTC
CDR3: CASSLDQAGLGTQYF

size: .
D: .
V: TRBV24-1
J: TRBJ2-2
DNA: TGTGCCACCAGCAAAAGCTCGAACACCGGGGAGCTGTTTTTT
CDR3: CATSKSSNTGELFF

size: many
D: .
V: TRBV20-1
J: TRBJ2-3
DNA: TGCAGTGCGAATGGAGATACGCAGTATTTT
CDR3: CSANGDTQYF

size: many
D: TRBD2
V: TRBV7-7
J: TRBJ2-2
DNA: TGTGCTTGCGCCGGGACTAGTCCCACCGGGGAGCTGTTTTTT
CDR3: CACAGTSPTGELFF

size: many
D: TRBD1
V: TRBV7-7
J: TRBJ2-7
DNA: TGTGCTAGCAGCTTAGATCATACCGGGGACAGGGCGGGCGAGCAGTACTTC
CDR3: CASSLDHTGDRAGEQYF

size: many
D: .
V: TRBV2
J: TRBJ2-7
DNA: TGTGCCAGCAGTGTTCAGGGCCCCTACGAGCAGTACTTC
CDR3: CASSVQGPYEQYF

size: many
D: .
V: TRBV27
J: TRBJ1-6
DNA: TGTGCCAGCAGTTTCGGGCAGAATAATTCACCCCTCCACTTT
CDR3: CASSFGQNNSPLHF

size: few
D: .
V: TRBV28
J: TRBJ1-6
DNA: TGTGCCAGCTCAACTCGAACGGGGAACGGGGCCCTCCACTTT
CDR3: CASSTRTGNGALHF